A selection of T cell receptor beta chains follows, all from one sample in a study of post-analysis software for immune sequencing data. TCRdb re-analysed the PCR reads in MiXCR, keeping a single row per CDR3 protein. The sample contains approximately 570,000 distinct CDR3 sequences, roughly 45% of which appear only once. The sequencing input was blood. All receptors derive from a girl between 10 and 17 years old with multiple sclerosis. CDR3s leave out the opening cysteine and the closing phenylalanine or tryptophan.

>10|TRBV29-1
SVDRSSTGAF
>11|TRBV20-1
SLECSGANVLT
>14|TRBV7-9
ASSKGTPGGDEKLF
>10|TRBV20-1
SARRVGSPLH
>13|TRBV10-3
AISVGTGGFNGYT
>15|TRBV10-3
AISERQGTGFAYEQY
>13|TRBV12-3/TRBV12-4
ASSLSAGVSYEQY
>12|TRBV7-2
ASSPGPITDTQY
>14|TRBV27
ASSPRFVSLIYGYT
>12|TRBV20-1
SAHGQGGIDEQY
>13|TRBV10-2
ASSEPGTEYYGHT
>14|TRBV7-2
ASSQPDNDRVYGYT
>12|TRBV12-3/TRBV12-4
ASSPRGGQETQY
>12|TRBV12-3/TRBV12-4
ASIRQTFTDTQY
>13|TRBV27
ASFPSGLRTDTQY
>12|TRBV5-1
ASSSQTGTDTQY
>12|TRBV4-1
ASNQDSGQNEQF
>14|TRBV6-1
ASSGRGTGYNYGYT
>13|TRBV5-1
ASSLEATNTGELF
>13|TRBV27
ASTQLRGGTDTQY
>10|TRBV12-3/TRBV12-4
ARSRELETQY
>16|TRBV12-3/TRBV12-4
ASSSHIRGLLMNTEAF
>10|TRBV20-1
SAIGNTYEQY